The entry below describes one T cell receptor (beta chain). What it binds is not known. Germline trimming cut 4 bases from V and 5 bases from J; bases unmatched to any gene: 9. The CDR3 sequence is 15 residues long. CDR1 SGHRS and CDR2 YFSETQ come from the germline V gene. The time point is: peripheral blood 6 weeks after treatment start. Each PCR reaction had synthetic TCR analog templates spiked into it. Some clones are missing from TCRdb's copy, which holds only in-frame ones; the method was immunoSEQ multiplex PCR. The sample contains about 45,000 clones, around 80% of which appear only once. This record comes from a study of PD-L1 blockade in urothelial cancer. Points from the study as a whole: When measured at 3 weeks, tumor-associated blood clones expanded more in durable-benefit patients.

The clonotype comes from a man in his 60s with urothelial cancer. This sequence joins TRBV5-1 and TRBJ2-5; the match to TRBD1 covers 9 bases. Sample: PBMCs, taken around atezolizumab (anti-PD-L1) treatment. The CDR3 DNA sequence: TGCGCCAGCAGCCCCACAGGGGGCGCAGGGGAGACCCAGTACTTC. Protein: CASSPTGGAGETQYF.